The sequence of this TCR beta chain was determined in a study of T cells after yellow fever vaccination. Making TCR cDNA involved 5'RACE template switching, which added UMIs and a universal primer site. TCRdb called the 5' RACE reads again in MiXCR, with one record for every CDR3 protein. The sample lists more than 350,000 distinct CDR3 sequences, around 10% occurring once. Points on this clonotype: Its specificity is not known.

There are 12 residues in the CDR3. Per the germline V gene, CDR1 is DFQATT and CDR2 is SNEGSKA (reference sequence). The V end lost 3 bases, the J end lost 2 bases, and 7 bases lay between the germline ends. Study-level findings and limits: Most clones from primary vaccination were detected again post-booster (just over 95% CD4, 88% CD8). Researchers report a weaker secondary response that nonetheless peaked faster, day 5 versus 15.

This chain connects TRBV20-1 to TRBJ2-5; D not resolved. This clonotype was sampled from a man aged 18-30 years who received the YFV17D yellow fever vaccine. Sequencing used PBMCs, obtained on the day of the first yellow fever vaccination. The CDR3 reads CSARQAQETQYF. The CDR3 nucleotides are TGCAGTGCTAGGCAGGCTCAAGAGACCCAGTACTTC.